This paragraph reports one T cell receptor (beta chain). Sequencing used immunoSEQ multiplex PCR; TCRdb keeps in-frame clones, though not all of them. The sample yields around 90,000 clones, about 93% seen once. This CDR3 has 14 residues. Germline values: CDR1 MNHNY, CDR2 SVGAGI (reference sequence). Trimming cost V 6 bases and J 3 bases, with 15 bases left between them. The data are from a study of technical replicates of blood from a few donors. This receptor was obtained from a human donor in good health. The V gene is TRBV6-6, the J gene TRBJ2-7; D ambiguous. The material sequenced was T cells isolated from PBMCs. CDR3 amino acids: CASRPDPEVYEQYF. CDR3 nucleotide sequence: TGTGCCAGCAGGCCCGACCCAGAGGTCTACGAGCAGTACTTC.